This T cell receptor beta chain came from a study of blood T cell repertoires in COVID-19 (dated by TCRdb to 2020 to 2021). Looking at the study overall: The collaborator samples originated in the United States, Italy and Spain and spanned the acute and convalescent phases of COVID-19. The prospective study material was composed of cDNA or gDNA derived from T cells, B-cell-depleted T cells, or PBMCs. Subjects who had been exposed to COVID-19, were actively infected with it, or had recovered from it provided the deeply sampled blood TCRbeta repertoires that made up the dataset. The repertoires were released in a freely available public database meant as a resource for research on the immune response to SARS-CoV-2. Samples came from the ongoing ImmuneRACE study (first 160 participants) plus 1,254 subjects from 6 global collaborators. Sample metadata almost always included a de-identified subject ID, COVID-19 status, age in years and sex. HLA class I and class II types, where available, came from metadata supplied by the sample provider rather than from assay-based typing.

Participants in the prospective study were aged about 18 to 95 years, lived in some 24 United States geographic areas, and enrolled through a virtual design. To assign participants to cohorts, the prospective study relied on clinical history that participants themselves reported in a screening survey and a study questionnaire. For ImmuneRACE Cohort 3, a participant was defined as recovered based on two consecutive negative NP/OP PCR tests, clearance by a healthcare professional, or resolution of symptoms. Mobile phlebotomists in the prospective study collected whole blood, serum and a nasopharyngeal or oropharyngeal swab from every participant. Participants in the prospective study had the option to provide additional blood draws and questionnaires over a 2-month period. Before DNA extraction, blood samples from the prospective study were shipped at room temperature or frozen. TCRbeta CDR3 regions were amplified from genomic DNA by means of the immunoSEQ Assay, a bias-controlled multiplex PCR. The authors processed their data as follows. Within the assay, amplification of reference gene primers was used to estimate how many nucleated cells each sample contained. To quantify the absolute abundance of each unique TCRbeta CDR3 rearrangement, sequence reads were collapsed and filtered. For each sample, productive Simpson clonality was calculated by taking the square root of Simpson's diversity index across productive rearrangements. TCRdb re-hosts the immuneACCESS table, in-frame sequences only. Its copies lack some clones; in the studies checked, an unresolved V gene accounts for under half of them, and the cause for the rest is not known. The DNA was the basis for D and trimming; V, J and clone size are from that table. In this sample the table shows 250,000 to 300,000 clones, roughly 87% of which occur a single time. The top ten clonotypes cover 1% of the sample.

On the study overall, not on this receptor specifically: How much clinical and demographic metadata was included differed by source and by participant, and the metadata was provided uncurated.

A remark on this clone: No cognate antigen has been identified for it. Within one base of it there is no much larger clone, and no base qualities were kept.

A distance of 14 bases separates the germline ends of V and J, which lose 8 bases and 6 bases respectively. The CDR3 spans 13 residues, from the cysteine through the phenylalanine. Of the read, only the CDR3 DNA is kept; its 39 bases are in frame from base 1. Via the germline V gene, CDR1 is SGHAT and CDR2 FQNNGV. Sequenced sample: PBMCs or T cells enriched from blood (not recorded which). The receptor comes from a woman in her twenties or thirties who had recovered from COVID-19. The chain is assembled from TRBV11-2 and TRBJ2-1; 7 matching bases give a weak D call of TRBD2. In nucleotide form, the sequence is TGTGCCAGCGGACGGGGGGCCCTCAATGAGCAGTTCTTC. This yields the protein CASGRGALNEQFF. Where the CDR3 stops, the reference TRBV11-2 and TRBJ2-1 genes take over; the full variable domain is EAGVAQSPRYKIIEKRQSVAFWCNPISGHATLYWYQQILGQGPKLLIQFQNNGVVDDSQLPKDRFSAERLKGVDSTLKIQPAKLEDSAVYLCASGRGALNEQFFGPGTRLTVL.